This T cell receptor (beta chain) appears in the sequencing data of a study of T-cell reconstitution after alpha-beta-depleted transplantation in children. General observations from the study: In some patients, recipient T cells and intrathymic progenitors surviving conditioning explained high day-60 diversity. Once a year had passed after transplant, T-cell counts and diversity came mostly from newly produced T cells. It was reported that alpha-beta T cells came from several hundred expanded graft clones (about two months after transplant).

The authors prepared the TCRbeta library with unique molecular identifiers. TCRdb re-called the PCR reads with MiXCR, one entry per CDR3 protein. Seen here are some 460,000 distinct CDR3 sequences, about a sixth observed once, and the top ten hold 29%. The CDR3 totals 15 residues. Unmatched junction bases numbered 2, after V lost 2 bases and J lost 2 bases. From germline, CDR1 is SGHTA and CDR2 FQGNSA. In its sample, this clonotype was seen many times. What it recognizes is unknown. The sequenced sample was PBMCs, mostly from graft donor cells, obtained 360 days after TCRalphabeta/CD19-depleted stem cell transplant. V and J are TRBV7-2 and TRBJ2-1, with 8 bases matching TRBD2. This receptor was obtained from a boy in the first two years of life who had a stem cell transplant for Wiskott-Aldrich syndrome, so the T cells may come from the graft donor. Here the CDR3 reads CASSLSGGAYNEQFF. CDR3 nucleotides: TGTGCCAGCAGCTTATCGGGGGGGGCCTACAATGAGCAGTTCTTC.